This T cell receptor (beta chain) was recovered during a study of T cell responses to AZD1222 COVID-19 vaccine. Study-wide results and caveats: Donors in the cohort were predominantly white British and more often female, and clonal diversity was possibly underestimated.

Only in-frame clones appear in the TCRdb table, and some are missing; sequencing was by immunoSEQ multiplex PCR. The data show 130,000 to 150,000 clones, with about nine tenths seen just once and around 4.9% held by the top ten. On this clone itself: Its target is unknown.

The CDR3 covers 17 residues. Trimming stripped 1 base from V and 0 bases from J, with 13 bases between. From germline, CDR1 is SGHTA and CDR2 FQGNSA. This chain connects TRBV7-2 to TRBJ1-5; no definite D call. Here the sequenced sample was peripheral blood, taken on day 0 of AZD1222 vaccination. This receptor was identified in an adult in good health. CDR3 residues: CASSLVPRPDSNQPQHF. CDR3 DNA: TGTGCCAGCAGCTTAGTCCCCCGCCCGGATAGCAATCAGCCCCAGCATTTT.